These 9 T cell receptor beta chains were all obtained from the same sample, sequenced in a study of early T cells in non-severe SARS-CoV-2 infection (dated by TCRdb to the early 2020s). The library was produced with 5' RACE. Sequencing instrument: NextSeq 500. TCRdb itself trimmed the public reads at Q25 with fastp, ran MiXCR and retained productive beta chains. CDR3 protein duplicates are merged, each entry listing the most common genes and DNA. Here the sample has approximately 38,000 distinct CDR3 sequences; about 4.9% occur a single time. The ten largest clones add up to 4.5% to 6% of the sample. The source material was whole blood. The receptors were sampled from an adult who was a healthcare worker with PCR-confirmed SARS-CoV-2 infection or an uninfected control (not recorded which).

The table lists this clonotype with a few counts. The chain couples TRBV18 to TRBJ2-7; D could derive from TRBD1 or TRBD2 (5 bases each). CDR3 length: 15 amino acids. V dropped 5 bases and J dropped 2 bases, with 16 bases sitting between them. Germline V CDR1 and CDR2: KGHSH, LQKENI. DNA for the CDR3: TGTGCCAGCTCATCCGGGACGGCCAGCACCTACGAGCAGTACTTC. Its translation: CASSSGTASTYEQYF.

The chain recombines TRBV18 with TRBJ2-5, with TRBD2 identical over 8 bases. CDR3 length: 17 residues. The V gene's germline CDR1 is KGHSH and CDR2 LQKENI. V trimming: 5 bases; J trimming: 5 bases; junction bases outside the gene matches: 16. The CDR3 is CASSSSLAGGPWETQYF. CDR3 bases: TGTGCCAGCTCATCGTCACTGGCGGGGGGACCCTGGGAGACCCAGTACTTC.

This clonotype was seen many times. The chain joins TRBV6-5 to TRBJ2-3; D may be TRBD1 or TRBD2 (5 bases each). This CDR3 is built from 13 residues. Germline CDR1 is MNHEY and CDR2 is SVGAGI. V gave up 4 bases and J gave up 6 bases, with 11 bases separating them. CDR3 sequence reads: CASSSEGTDTQYF. CDR3 bases: TGTGCCAGCAGTTCTGAGGGGACCGATACGCAGTATTTT.

This clonotype was picked up many times. The chain carries TRBV23-1 and TRBJ2-2; unclear D gene. TRBV23-1 is annotated as an ORF whose role is uncertain. Trimming took off 2 bases at V and 5 bases at J, with 9 bases between the two ends. The CDR3 contains 14 residues. CDR3 DNA: TGCGCCAGCAGTCAAAGACACAGTACCGGGGAGCTGTTTTTT. Translating gives CASSQRHSTGELFF.

This clonotype was seen a handful of times. The chain carries TRBV18 and TRBJ2-5; D unclear. The CDR3 totals 12 residues. The V end lost 1 base, the J end lost 4 bases, and 4 bases lay between the germline ends. Germline assignment: CDR1 KGHSH and CDR2 LQKENI. The chain's CDR3 is CASSPLVETQYF. The CDR3 DNA is TGTGCCAGCTCACCACTCGTAGAGACCCAGTACTTC. The full variable domain, rest sourced from reference TRBV18 and TRBJ2-5, is NAGVMQNPRHLVRRRGQEARLRCSPMKGHSHVYWYRQLPEEGLKFMVYLQKENIIDESGMPKERFSAEFPKEGPSILRIQQVVRGDSAAYFCASSPLVETQYFGPGTRLLVL.

This clonotype was counted a few times. CDR3 amino acids: CSVETTRSYEQYF. DNA for the CDR3: TGCAGCGTTGAGACTACCCGCTCCTACGAGCAGTACTTC. The chain uses TRBV29-1 and TRBJ2-7; weak D call: TRBD2 (5 bases). V gave up 3 bases and J gave up 0 bases, with 9 bases separating them. From germline, CDR1 is SQVTM and CDR2 ANQGSEA. CDR3 length: 13 amino acids.

This clonotype was found many times. The chain is built from TRBV5-4 and TRBJ2-1; 9 nucleotides match TRBD1. Per the germline V gene, CDR1 is SGHNT and CDR2 is YYREEE (reference sequence). The J segment lost 4 bases and the V segment lost 2 bases, leaving 1 base of the junction unmatched. The CDR3 spans 14 residues. The CDR3 here is CASSFGTGYNEQFF. CDR3 in DNA: TGTGCCAGCAGCTTCGGGACAGGGTACAATGAGCAGTTCTTC.

J is TRBJ2-7 and V is TRBV11-2; 7 positions match TRBD1. The CDR3 loop spans 14 amino acids. Per germline, CDR1 SGHAT and CDR2 FQNNGV. V lost 5 bases to trimming and J lost 2 bases; unmatched junction nucleotides: 6. This chain's CDR3 is CASSLNRGPYEQYF. In nucleotides, the CDR3 is TGTGCCAGCAGCCTCAACAGGGGTCCCTACGAGCAGTACTTC.

V gene TRBV10-1 combines with J gene TRBJ2-3; TRBD2 matches at 8 bases. Germline CDR1 reads WNHNN; CDR2 reads SYGVQD (reference sequence). With V trimmed by 8 bases and J by 4 bases, 11 bases remained unmatched. The CDR3 is 15 amino acids. This CDR3 is CASADSGGSPDTQYF. CDR3 nucleotide sequence: TGCGCCAGCGCCGATTCGGGAGGGAGCCCAGATACGCAGTATTTT.